The rows below give T cell receptor beta chains drawn from one sample of a study of cytomegalovirus exposure and HLA in healthy donors. Some clones are missing from TCRdb's copy, which holds only in-frame ones; the method was immunoSEQ multiplex PCR. Of some 220,000 clones in the sample, 75% to 95% were seen once. Input material: PBMCs. The source of these receptors is a woman aged 18-30 years in good health and CMV-seronegative. Both conserved end residues are part of each CDR3.

v_call: TRBV27
cdr3_aa: CASSLRSLITEAFF

v_call: TRBV6-1
cdr3_aa: CASSATGIEQYF

v_call: TRBV30
cdr3_aa: CAWSGTPLRDRGREKLFF

v_call: TRBV5-6
cdr3_aa: CASSWDRADTQYF

v_call: TRBV5-4
cdr3_aa: CASSLAGSRPDNEQFF

v_call: TRBV25-1
cdr3_aa: CASSETYGTGYDYGYTF

v_call: TRBV6-6
cdr3_aa: CASSQPYSDTQYF

v_call: TRBV7-2
cdr3_aa: CASSFQRNTEAFF

v_call: TRBV6-5
cdr3_aa: CASSYGQTLSGNTIYF

v_call: TRBV5-6
cdr3_aa: CASSLLQGQAFF

v_call: TRBV5-4
cdr3_aa: CASSLGQVNTEAFF

v_call: TRBV25-1
cdr3_aa: CASSGPSYGYTF

v_call: TRBV5-4
cdr3_aa: CASSTGRDRGIETQYF

v_call: TRBV5-1
cdr3_aa: CASSLGGGPAYNEQFF

v_call: TRBV27
cdr3_aa: CASSLSGQNTEAFF

v_call: TRBV6-5
cdr3_aa: CASSYVTGVNTEAFF

v_call: TRBV28
cdr3_aa: CASWPAAGQLTYGYTF

v_call: TRBV5-1
cdr3_aa: CASSGGSGVLETQYF

v_call: TRBV6-5
cdr3_aa: CASSQEAQGNEQFF

v_call: TRBV5-1
cdr3_aa: CASSLVLAGTYEQYF

v_call: TRBV29-1
cdr3_aa: CSVGQGAYYEQYF

v_call: TRBV9
cdr3_aa: CASSVGAVGNQPQHF

v_call: TRBV7-9
cdr3_aa: CASSPEGLRVGPTEAFF

v_call: TRBV7-2
cdr3_aa: CASSFTGSHQYF

v_call: TRBV27
cdr3_aa: CASSHLTGHNMQAFF

v_call: TRBV28
cdr3_aa: CASRITGGGSYEQYF

v_call: TRBV27
cdr3_aa: CASSSAANYGYTF

v_call: TRBV5-1
cdr3_aa: CASSLGLAGVKGTDTQYF

v_call: TRBV5-5
cdr3_aa: CASSTDRDGTEAFF

v_call: TRBV10-1
cdr3_aa: CAGPTSGTRQTNNEQFF

v_call: TRBV9
cdr3_aa: CASSQDRVYGYTF

v_call: TRBV28
cdr3_aa: CASRGGPGGAGIQYF

v_call: TRBV15
cdr3_aa: CATSRTLLAADNEQFF

v_call: TRBV4-2
cdr3_aa: CASSQDLAGFTYEQYF

v_call: TRBV7-2
cdr3_aa: CASRGGIANTEAFF

v_call: TRBV7-9
cdr3_aa: CASSATYNEQFF

v_call: TRBV28
cdr3_aa: CASSSRIREQYF

v_call: TRBV6-7
cdr3_aa: CASIEGGGNTIYF

v_call: TRBV6-4
cdr3_aa: CASSLAGGIGYEQFF

v_call: TRBV5-1
cdr3_aa: CASSLGQGVGSQHF

v_call: TRBV5-1
cdr3_aa: CASSSGQAFYGYTF

v_call: TRBV4-1
cdr3_aa: CASSQDEERGIPYEQYF

v_call: TRBV6-6
cdr3_aa: CASSYSPYYGYTF

v_call: TRBV7-3
cdr3_aa: CASSATPNTEAFF

v_call: TRBV6-6
cdr3_aa: CASSYSRSSEGKLFF

v_call: TRBV10-3
cdr3_aa: CAISVGLAGLDNEQFF

v_call: TRBV6-1
cdr3_aa: CASSGTGAEGETQYF

v_call: TRBV6-5
cdr3_aa: CASSYSTGRGEKLFF